This T cell receptor (beta chain) was captured by sequencing in a study of cytomegalovirus exposure and HLA in healthy donors. Trimming took 2 bases from V and 6 from J, leaving 10 bases between them. In germline, CDR1 is SGHTA, CDR2 FQGNSA. There are 13 residues in the CDR3. This PCR relied on a set of 60 Vbeta primers and 13 Jbeta primers. This table comes from immunoSEQ multiplex PCR, and its TCRdb copy is limited to in-frame clones, with some not included. The profile shows over 110,000 clones, 82% of them singletons. Material: PBMCs. The rearrangement joins TRBV7-2 to TRBJ1-1; no clear D gene. The receptor was derived from a male donor in good health and CMV-seronegative. The CDR3 is CASSLWSSAEAFF. CDR3 bases: TGTGCCAGCAGCTTATGGAGTAGCGCTGAAGCTTTCTTT.